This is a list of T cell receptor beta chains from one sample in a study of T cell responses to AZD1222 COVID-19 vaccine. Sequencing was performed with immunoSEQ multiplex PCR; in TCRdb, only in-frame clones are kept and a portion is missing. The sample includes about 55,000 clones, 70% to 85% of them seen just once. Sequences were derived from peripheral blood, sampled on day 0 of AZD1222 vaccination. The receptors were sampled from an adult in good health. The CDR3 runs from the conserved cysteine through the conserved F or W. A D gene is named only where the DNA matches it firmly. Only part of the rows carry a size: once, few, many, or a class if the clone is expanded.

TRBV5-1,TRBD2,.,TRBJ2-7,TGCGCCAGCAGTACCGGGACTAGCATTTACTACGAGCAGTACTTC,CASSTGTSIYYEQYF
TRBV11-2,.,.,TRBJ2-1,TGTGCCAGCATCCCAGGGGCGGACTACAATGAGCAGTTCTTC,CASIPGADYNEQFF
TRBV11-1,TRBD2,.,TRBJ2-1,TGTGCCAGCAGCTCCCTACTAGCGGGGAACAATGAGCAGTTCTTC,CASSSLLAGNNEQFF
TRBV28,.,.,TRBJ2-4,TGTGCCAGCAGGTCGTACAGCGGAGGGACCAAAAACATTCAGTACTTC,CASRSYSGGTKNIQYF
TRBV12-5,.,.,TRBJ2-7,TGTGCTAGTGGTTTGGTAGTTAGCCAAACCTACGAGCAGTACTTC,CASGLVVSQTYEQYF
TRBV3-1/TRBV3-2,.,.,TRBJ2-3,TGTGCCAGCAGCCAGAATCTAGCCGGGCCAGATACGCAGTATTTT,CASSQNLAGPDTQYF
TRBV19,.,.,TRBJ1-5,TGTGCCAGTCAAATAACAGGGTTAAACCAGCCCCAGCATTTT,CASQITGLNQPQHF
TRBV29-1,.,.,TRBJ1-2,TGCAGCGTTGAGGAATCGTATAACGTGGCCTATGGCTACACCTTC,CSVEESYNVAYGYTF
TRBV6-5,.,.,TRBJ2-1,TGTGCCAGCAGTTACTCCCCAAACAATGAGCAGTTCTTC,CASSYSPNNEQFF
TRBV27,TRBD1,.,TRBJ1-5,TGTGCCAGCAGTTTATTAGTTGGGCAGGGGGAGCCCCAGCCCCAGCATTTT,CASSLLVGQGEPQPQHF
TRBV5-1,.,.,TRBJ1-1,TGCGCCAGCAGCCCTGGACCCAGGGGCAGCACTGAAGCTTTCTTT,CASSPGPRGSTEAFF
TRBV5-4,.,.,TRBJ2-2,TGTGCCAGCAGCTTAGTATCGAACACCGGGGAGCTGTTTTTT,CASSLVSNTGELFF
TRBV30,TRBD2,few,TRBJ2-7,TGTGCCTGGAGTGTAAGAGAAGCGGGAGGCGAGCAGTACTTC,CAWSVREAGGEQYF
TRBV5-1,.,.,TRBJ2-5,TGCGCCAGCAGCTTGACGGGGATACAAGAGACCCAGTACTTC,CASSLTGIQETQYF
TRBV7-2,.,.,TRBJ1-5,TGTGCCAGCAGCTTAGGGAATCAGCCCCAGCATTTT,CASSLGNQPQHF
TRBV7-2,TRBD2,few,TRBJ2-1,TGTGCCAGCAGCTTAGCAGGGCTAGCGGGAGTAAATGAGCAGTTCTTC,CASSLAGLAGVNEQFF
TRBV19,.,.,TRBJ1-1,TGTGCCAGTAGCCTGCTTTATGAGGAGAACACTGAAGCTTTCTTT,CASSLLYEENTEAFF
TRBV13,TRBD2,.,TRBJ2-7,TGTGCCAGCAGCAGGTACGGTAGCGGGAGGTTAGGCGAGCAGTACTTC,CASSRYGSGRLGEQYF
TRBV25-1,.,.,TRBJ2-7,TGTGCCAGCAGTGAGGAGGGGAGTAGGTGGGAGCAGTACTTC,CASSEEGSRWEQYF
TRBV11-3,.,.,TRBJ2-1,TGTGCCAGCACCCCCGCCGGGCTAGTGAATGGCAATGAGCAGTTCTTC,CASTPAGLVNGNEQFF
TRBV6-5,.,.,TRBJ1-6,TGTGCCAGCAGTTACTCGTTGGGTCGTAGTAATTCACCCCTCCACTTT,CASSYSLGRSNSPLHF
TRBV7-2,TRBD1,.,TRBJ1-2,TGTGCCAGCAGCTTACCGGGACAGGGGTCTGGCTACACCTTC,CASSLPGQGSGYTF
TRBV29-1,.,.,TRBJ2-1,TGCAGCGTTGCGCTCTTGGCAGGGACTTTTGGGGGTGAGCAGTTCTTC,CSVALLAGTFGGEQFF
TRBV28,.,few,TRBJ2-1,TGTGCCAGCAGTTTAGGCGGGGGGACAGGCGCCCACAATGAGCAGTTCTTC,CASSLGGGTGAHNEQFF
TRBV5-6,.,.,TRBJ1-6,TGTGCCAGCAGCTTGGATATGAATTCACCCCTCCACTTT,CASSLDMNSPLHF
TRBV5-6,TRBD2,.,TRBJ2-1,TGTGCCAGCAGCGACGGGACTAGCGGGAGACGCTCCTACAATGAGCAGTTCTTC,CASSDGTSGRRSYNEQFF
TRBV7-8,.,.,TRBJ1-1,TGTGCCAGCAGCTTAATCTGGAGAAACACTGAAGCTTTCTTT,CASSLIWRNTEAFF
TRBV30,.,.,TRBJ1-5,TGTGCCTGGAGTCCACAGGGTTTTCGCAATCAGCCCCAGCATTTT,CAWSPQGFRNQPQHF
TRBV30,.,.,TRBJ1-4,TGTGCCTGGAGTGTATGGGGGACTAATGAAAAACTGTTTTTT,CAWSVWGTNEKLFF
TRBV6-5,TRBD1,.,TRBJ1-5,TGTGCCAGCAGATTAGACAGGGGCAGCAATCAGCCCCAGCATTTT,CASRLDRGSNQPQHF
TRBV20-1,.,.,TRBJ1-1,TGCAGTGCTACTGACGGGCCCCTGGACAACCGGGAAGCTTTCTTT,CSATDGPLDNREAFF
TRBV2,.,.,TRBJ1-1,TGTGCCAGCAGTCCAAGGGTACTAGTTCGGAACACTGAAGCTTTCTTT,CASSPRVLVRNTEAFF
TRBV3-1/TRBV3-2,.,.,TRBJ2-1,TGTGCCAGCAGCCAAGCGGCTCGAGGAGGGGAGCAGTTCTTC,CASSQAARGGEQFF
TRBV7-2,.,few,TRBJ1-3,TGTGCCAGCAGAAGTCAACAGGGATCTGGAAACACCATATATTTT,CASRSQQGSGNTIYF
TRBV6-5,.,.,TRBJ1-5,TGTGCCAGCAGTTACGACAGAGCCTACGGTCAGCCCCAGCATTTT,CASSYDRAYGQPQHF
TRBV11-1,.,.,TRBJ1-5,TGTGCCAGCAGCCTAGGGAGGGGTCAGCCCCAGCATTTT,CASSLGRGQPQHF
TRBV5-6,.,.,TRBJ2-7,TGTGCCAGCAGCACCTTCTACGAGCAGTACTTC,CASSTFYEQYF
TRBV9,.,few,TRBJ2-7,TGTGCCAGCAGCCCCCAGACTTTCAGCTCCTACGAGCAGTACTTC,CASSPQTFSSYEQYF
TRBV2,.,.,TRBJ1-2,TGTGCCTCATCGACCGGGACGGACTATGGCTACACCTTC,CASSTGTDYGYTF
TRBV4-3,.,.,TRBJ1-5,TGCGCCAGCAGCCAAGTCGGGGGGTCCAATCAGCCCCAGCATTTT,CASSQVGGSNQPQHF
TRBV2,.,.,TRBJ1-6,TGTGCCAGCAGGGTACAGGGATCGGGTTCACCCCTCCACTTT,CASRVQGSGSPLHF
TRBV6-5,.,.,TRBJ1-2,TGTGCCAGCAGCAACGTGGGGAGAGCTAACTATGGCTACACCTTC,CASSNVGRANYGYTF
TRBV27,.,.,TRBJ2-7,TGTGCCAGCAGTTCCCTCCGGGACACTTCCTACGAGCAGTACTTC,CASSSLRDTSYEQYF
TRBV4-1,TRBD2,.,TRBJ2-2,TGCGCCAGCAGCCAAGACGGCGGGAGCGACACCGGGGAGCTGTTTTTT,CASSQDGGSDTGELFF
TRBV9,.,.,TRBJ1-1,TGTGCCAGCAGCGTAGATCAGGTCGGTACTGAAGCTTTCTTT,CASSVDQVGTEAFF
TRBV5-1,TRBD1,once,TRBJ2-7,TGCGCCAGCAGCTTGGTGGGACAGGGAAACGAGCAGTACTTC,CASSLVGQGNEQYF
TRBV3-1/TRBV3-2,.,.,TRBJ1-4,TGTGCCAGCAGCCAAAGGCCCCCTCGGGAAAAACTGTTTTTT,CASSQRPPREKLFF
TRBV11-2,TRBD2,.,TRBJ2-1,TGTGCCAGCAGCTCCGGGAGGGGCAATGAGCAGTTCTTC,CASSSGRGNEQFF